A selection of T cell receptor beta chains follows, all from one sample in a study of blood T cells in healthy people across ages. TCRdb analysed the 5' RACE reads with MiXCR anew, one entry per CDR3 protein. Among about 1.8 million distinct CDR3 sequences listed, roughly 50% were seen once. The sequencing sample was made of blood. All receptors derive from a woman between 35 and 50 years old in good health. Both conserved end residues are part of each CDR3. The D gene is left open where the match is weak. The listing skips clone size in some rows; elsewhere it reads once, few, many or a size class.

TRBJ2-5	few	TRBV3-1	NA	TGTGCCAGCAGCCAAGATCGGGTGGGTGAGGAGACCCAGTACTTC	CASSQDRVGEETQYF
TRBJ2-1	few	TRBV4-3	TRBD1	TGCGCCAGCAGCCAAGTGAGGGGGCTGAGGCAGTTCTTC	CASSQVRGLRQFF
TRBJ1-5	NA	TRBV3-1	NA	TGTGCCAGCAGCCAACCGAATCGTGGCAATCAGCCCCAGCATTTT	CASSQPNRGNQPQHF
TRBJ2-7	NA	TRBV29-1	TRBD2	TGCAGCGTTGAAGATCGGGCGGGGCTAGCGGGGTACTACGAGCAGTACTTC	CSVEDRAGLAGYYEQYF
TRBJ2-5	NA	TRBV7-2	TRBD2	TGTGCCAGCAGCTTAAGGGTAGCGGGGGGGGTAGAGACCCAGTACTTC	CASSLRVAGGVETQYF
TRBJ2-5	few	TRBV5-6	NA	TGTGCCAGCAGCCCGATCGGGAAAGAGACCCAGTACTTC	CASSPIGKETQYF
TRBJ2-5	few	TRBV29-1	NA	TGCAGCGTTGAAGACTTGTCAGGGGAAGAGACCCAGTACTTC	CSVEDLSGEETQYF
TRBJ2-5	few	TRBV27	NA	TGTGCCAGCAGTACCCCACAGGGTGGCCAAGAGACCCAGTACTTC	CASSTPQGGQETQYF
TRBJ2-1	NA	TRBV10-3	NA	TGTGCCATCGGAGGGCGGGGCAATGAGCAGTTCTTC	CAIGGRGNEQFF
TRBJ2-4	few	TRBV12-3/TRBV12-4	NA	TGTGCCAGCAGTCCGGGGTCCAAAAACATTCAGTACTTC	CASSPGSKNIQYF
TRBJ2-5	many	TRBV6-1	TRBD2	TGTGCCAGCGCGGCGATGAGCGGGGCCCAAGAGACCCAGTACTTC	CASAAMSGAQETQYF
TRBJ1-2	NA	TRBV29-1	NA	TGCAGCGTAGACTCACACGGCTACACCTTC	CSVDSHGYTF
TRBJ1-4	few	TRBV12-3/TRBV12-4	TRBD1	TGTGCCAGCAGGTCCGGGACAGGTTATGAAAAACTGTTTTTT	CASRSGTGYEKLFF
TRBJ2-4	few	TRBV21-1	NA	TGTGCCAGCAGCAAAGCGCTTTCGGGGGGCAGGGGGTTAGCCAAAAACATTCAGTACTTC	CASSKALSGGRGLAKNIQYF
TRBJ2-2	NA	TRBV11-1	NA	TGTGCCAGCAGCCCCTACTCCGGCCGGGGGACCGGGGAGCTGTTTTTT	CASSPYSGRGTGELFF
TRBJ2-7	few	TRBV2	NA	TGTGCCAGCACCCAGGACGGCCCCTACGAGCAGTACTTC	CASTQDGPYEQYF
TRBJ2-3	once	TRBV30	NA	TGTGCCTGGACCGGGACCTTAGATACGCAGTATTTT	CAWTGTLDTQYF
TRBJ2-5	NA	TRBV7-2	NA	TGTGCCAGCAGCGACGAAGGGGATCATCAAGAGACCCAGTACTTC	CASSDEGDHQETQYF
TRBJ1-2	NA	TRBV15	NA	TGTGCCACCAGCAGAGATTACGCGGGTGGGGGTGGCTACACCTTC	CATSRDYAGGGGYTF
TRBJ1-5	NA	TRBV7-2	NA	TGTGCCAGCAGCTTCTCAGGGAAACAGCCCCAGCATTTT	CASSFSGKQPQHF
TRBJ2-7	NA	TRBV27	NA	TGTGCCAGCAGTTTGTCCGTGGGCCAAAGGAGCTCCTACGAGCAGTACTTC	CASSLSVGQRSSYEQYF
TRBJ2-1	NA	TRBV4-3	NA	TGCGCCAGCAGCCAGGATAATAACAATGAGCAGTTCTTC	CASSQDNNNEQFF
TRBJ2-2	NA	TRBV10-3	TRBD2	TGTGCCATCAGTGACTCGGGACTAGCGGGGGCGAACACCGGGGAGCTGTTTTTT	CAISDSGLAGANTGELFF
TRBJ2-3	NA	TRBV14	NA	TGTGCCAGCAGCCAAGTCGACAGGATTAGCACAGATACGCAGTATTTT	CASSQVDRISTDTQYF
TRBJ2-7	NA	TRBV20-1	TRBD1	TGCAGTGCTAGAGCCGACAGGGCAACCTACGAGCAGTACTTC	CSARADRATYEQYF
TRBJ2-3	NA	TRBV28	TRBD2	TGTGCCAGCAGTTTCGGGGGGGTACAGGCAGATACGCAGTATTTT	CASSFGGVQADTQYF
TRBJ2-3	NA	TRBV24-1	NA	TGTGCCACCATGGGGCCAGATACGCAGTATTTT	CATMGPDTQYF
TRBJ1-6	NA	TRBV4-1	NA	TGCGCCAGCAGCCAGGTCGGGGCCGAGCGTGGGTCACCCCTCCACTTT	CASSQVGAERGSPLHF
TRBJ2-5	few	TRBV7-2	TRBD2	TGTGCCAGCAGCTTAGGAGGACTAGCGGGTTGGCAAGAGACCCAGTACTTC	CASSLGGLAGWQETQYF
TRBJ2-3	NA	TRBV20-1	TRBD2	TGCAGTGCTAGAGATTACGCTAGCGGGAGCACAGATACGCAGTATTTT	CSARDYASGSTDTQYF
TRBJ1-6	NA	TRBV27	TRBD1	TGTGCCAGCAAGGACGTACAGGACAGGTTATCTCAACCCCTCCACTTT	CASKDVQDRLSQPLHF
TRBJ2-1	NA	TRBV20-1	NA	TGCAGTGCTCCCACTAGCAAGCAGTTCTTC	CSAPTSKQFF
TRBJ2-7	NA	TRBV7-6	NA	TGTGCCAGCAGCTCCCGGGACTTCTACGAGCAGTACTTC	CASSSRDFYEQYF
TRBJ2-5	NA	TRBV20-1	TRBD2	TGCAGTGCTAATGGGGCTAGCGGGGGGAGTGTCGAGACCCAGTACTTC	CSANGASGGSVETQYF
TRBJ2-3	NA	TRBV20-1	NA	TGCAGTGCTGCCAACGGGGCCATTAGCACAGATACGCAGTATTTT	CSAANGAISTDTQYF
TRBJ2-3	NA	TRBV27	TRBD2	TGTGCCAGCAGTTTCTTTAGCGGGGGCAAAGATACGCAGTATTTT	CASSFFSGGKDTQYF
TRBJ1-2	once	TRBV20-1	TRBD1	TGCAGTGCGCCTCCGACCCCGGGACAGGGGACCTCCGGTGACTATGGCTACACCTTC	CSAPPTPGQGTSGDYGYTF
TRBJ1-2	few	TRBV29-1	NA	TGCAGCGTTGGGGGGGCCCCCTATGGCTACACCTTC	CSVGGAPYGYTF
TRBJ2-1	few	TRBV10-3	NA	TGTGCCATCAGTGAGGAAGGGGCAGTTAGGAATGAGCAGTTCTTC	CAISEEGAVRNEQFF
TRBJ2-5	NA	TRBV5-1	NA	TGCGCCAGCAGTTTAGAGGGGAGCCTAGGGGAGACCCAGTACTTC	CASSLEGSLGETQYF
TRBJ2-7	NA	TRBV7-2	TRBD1	TGTGCCAGCAGCGGAGGACAGGCCTACAATGAGCAGTACTTC	CASSGGQAYNEQYF
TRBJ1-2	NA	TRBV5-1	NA	TGCGCCAGCAGCCTGCAGGGGAGGAATATCTATGGCTACACCTTC	CASSLQGRNIYGYTF
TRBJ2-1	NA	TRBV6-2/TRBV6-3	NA	TGTGCCAGCAGTAACACCCAACAGTTCTTC	CASSNTQQFF
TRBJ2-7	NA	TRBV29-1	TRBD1	TGCAGCGTTGAAGTGGGGACAGGCACCTACGAGCAGTACTTC	CSVEVGTGTYEQYF
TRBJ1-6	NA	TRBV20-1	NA	TGCAGCAACGGGAGACCCAATTCACCCCTCCACTTT	CSNGRPNSPLHF
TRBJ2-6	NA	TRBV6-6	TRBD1	TGTGCCAGCAGTCACACAGGGGGTGCTGGGGCCAACGTCCTGACTTTC	CASSHTGGAGANVLTF
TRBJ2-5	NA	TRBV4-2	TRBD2	TGTGCCAGCAGCCAAGCCCAGCGGGGGGAAGAGACCCAGTACTTC	CASSQAQRGEETQYF
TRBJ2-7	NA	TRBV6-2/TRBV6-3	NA	TGTGCCAGCAGTTCCGTCCGGAGGGGCAGGACGAAGGATGAGCAGTACTTC	CASSSVRRGRTKDEQYF
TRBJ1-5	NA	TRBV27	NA	TGTGCCAGCAGTTTAACCAGCAGGGATTATAGCAATCAGCCCCAGCATTTT	CASSLTSRDYSNQPQHF
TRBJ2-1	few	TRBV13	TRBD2	TGTGCCAGCAGCACCGAACTAGCGGGGATTTCCTACAATGAGCAGTTCTTC	CASSTELAGISYNEQFF
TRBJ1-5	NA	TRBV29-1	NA	TGCAGCGTTGGGGCAGCGCAGTGTAATAGCAATCAGCCCCAGCATTTT	CSVGAAQCNSNQPQHF
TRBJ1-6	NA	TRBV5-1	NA	TGCGCCAGCAGCTTGGATCCCCACAGTTCCTATAATTCACCCCTCCACTTT	CASSLDPHSSYNSPLHF
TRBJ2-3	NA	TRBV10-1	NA	TGCGCCAGCAGTGCCGGCCGAAACCTCGGCACAGATACGCAGTATTTT	CASSAGRNLGTDTQYF
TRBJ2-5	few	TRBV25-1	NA	TGTGCCAGCAGTGAGCCAGGCGGGACAGAAGAGACCCAGTACTTC	CASSEPGGTEETQYF
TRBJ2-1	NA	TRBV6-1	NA	TGTGCCAGCAGGAAGGACAGTGCTCGGAATGAGCAGTTCTTC	CASRKDSARNEQFF